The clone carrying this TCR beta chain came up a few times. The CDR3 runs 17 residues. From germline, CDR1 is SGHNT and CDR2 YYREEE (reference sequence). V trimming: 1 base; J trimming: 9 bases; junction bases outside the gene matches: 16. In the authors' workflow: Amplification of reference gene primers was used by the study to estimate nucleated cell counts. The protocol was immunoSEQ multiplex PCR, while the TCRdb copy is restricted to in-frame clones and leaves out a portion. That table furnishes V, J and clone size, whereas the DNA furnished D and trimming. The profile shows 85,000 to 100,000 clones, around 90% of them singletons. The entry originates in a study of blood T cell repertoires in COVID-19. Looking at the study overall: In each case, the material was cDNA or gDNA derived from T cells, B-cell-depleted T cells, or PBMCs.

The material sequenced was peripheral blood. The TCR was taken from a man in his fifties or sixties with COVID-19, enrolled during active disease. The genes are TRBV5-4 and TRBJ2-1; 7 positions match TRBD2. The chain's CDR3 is CASSLILRTSPRSEQFF. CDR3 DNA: TGTGCCAGCAGCTTGATACTCCGGACTAGTCCTCGTAGTGAGCAGTTCTTC.